This T cell receptor beta chain stems from a study of blood T cell repertoires in COVID-19. Across the study: Some COVID-19 samples were acute and others convalescent; all came from the United States, Italy and Spain. Sample material is recorded as cDNA or gDNA derived from T cells, B-cell-depleted T cells, or PBMCs.

V was cut by 4 bases and J by 2 bases, with 15 bases left in between. The CDR3 is 15 amino acids. The germline gives CDR1 LNHDA, CDR2 SQIVND (reference sequence). The repertoire was sequenced with immunoSEQ multiplex PCR; TCRdb's copy has only in-frame clones and lacks some. Of roughly 140,000 clones listed, 65% to 90% are singletons. The TCR sequence derives from a woman between 45 and 60 years old in a cohort sampled during active or convalescent COVID-19. The sequenced sample was peripheral blood. J is TRBJ2-7 and V is TRBV19; D is perhaps TRBD2 (5 bases). The CDR3 loop is CASSTGRRIPYEQYF. The DNA for the CDR3 is TGTGCCAGTAGTACCGGGCGGAGGATCCCCTACGAGCAGTACTTC.